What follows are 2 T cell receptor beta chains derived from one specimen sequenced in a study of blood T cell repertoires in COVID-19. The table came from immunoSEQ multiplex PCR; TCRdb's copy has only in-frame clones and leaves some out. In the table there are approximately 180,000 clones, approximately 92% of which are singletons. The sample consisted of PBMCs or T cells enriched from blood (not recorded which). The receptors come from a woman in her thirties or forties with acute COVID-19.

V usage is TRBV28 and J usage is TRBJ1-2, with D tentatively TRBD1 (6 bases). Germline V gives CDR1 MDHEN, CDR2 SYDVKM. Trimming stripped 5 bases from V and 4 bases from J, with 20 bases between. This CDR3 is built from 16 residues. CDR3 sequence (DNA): TGTGCCAGCAGTCCGCCTAGGGGGGGAATCTTCTATGGCTACACCTTC. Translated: CASSPPRGGIFYGYTF.

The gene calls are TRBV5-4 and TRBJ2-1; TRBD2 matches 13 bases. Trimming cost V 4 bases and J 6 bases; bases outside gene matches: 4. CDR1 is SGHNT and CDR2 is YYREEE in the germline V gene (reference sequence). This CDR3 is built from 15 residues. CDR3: CASSPGLAGTNEQFF. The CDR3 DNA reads TGTGCCAGCAGCCCGGGACTAGCGGGGACCAATGAGCAGTTCTTC.